This TCR beta chain was observed in a study of cytomegalovirus exposure and HLA in healthy donors. Broader study findings: What was likely a sequencing artifact was a cluster of highly shared sequence variants. For cytomegalovirus status, the classifier reportedly gave diagnoses with high specificity and sensitivity. CMV serostatus alone was available as immune exposure information.

On this clone: Its antigen is currently unknown.

PCR employed 60 Vbeta and 13 Jbeta primers. TCRdb's table, derived via immunoSEQ multiplex PCR, lists solely in-frame clones and lacks some. The sample contains approximately 160,000 clones, about three quarters of which appear only once. The CDR3 extends over 15 amino acids. CDR1 is SEHNR, CDR2 FQNEAQ, per germline (reference sequence). The V end was cut by 4 bases, the J end by 0 bases, with 12 bases between. The chain uses TRBV7-9 and TRBJ1-1, with D unclear. The TCR comes from a male donor in good health and CMV-seronegative. The sample consisted of PBMCs. CDR3: CASSSIGVMNTEAFF. Here the CDR3 DNA reads TGTGCCAGCAGCTCAATAGGAGTTATGAACACTGAAGCTTTCTTT.